Sequencing of this T cell receptor beta chain was carried out in a study of T cell repertoires in cytomegalovirus infection. TCRdb redid the calling of the reads with MiXCR, one entry per CDR3 protein. The sample carries 200,000 to 300,000 distinct CDR3 sequences, approximately 9.2% recorded once. The table lists this clonotype with many counts. No antigen is known for it. Whole-study results and caveats: The cumulative frequency of public TCR beta families distinguished individuals who carried CMV together with the relevant HLA.

With 3 bases removed from V and 2 bases from J, the gap between germline ends came to 4 bases. The germline V gene encodes CDR1 SEHNR and CDR2 FQNEAQ (reference sequence). This CDR3 contains 12 residues. The sequence derives from a human donor in good health (CMV status not recorded). Some clones in this sample may be carry-over from other donors' samples. The sample taken for sequencing was PBMCs. This chain uses TRBV7-9 with TRBJ2-5, with D unresolved. The CDR3 loop reads CASSLFQETQYF. In DNA, the CDR3 is TGTGCCAGCAGCTTGTTTCAAGAGACCCAGTACTTC. Using reference TRBV7-9 and TRBJ2-5 for the parts outside the CDR3, the full variable domain is DTGVSQNPRHKITKRGQNVTFRCDPISEHNRLYWYRQTLGQGPEFLTYFQNEAQLEKSRLLSDRFSAERPKGSFSTLEIQRTEQGDSAMYLCASSLFQETQYFGPGTRLLVL.